This TCR beta chain was documented in a study of T cells in Graves' hyperthyroidism and ophthalmopathy. Researchers took RNA transcripts and amplified the TCR beta CDR3 regions from them. TCR CDR3 underwent first-round RT-PCR with the HTBI primer set. TCRdb called the multiplex PCR reads again in MiXCR, with one record for every CDR3 protein. The sample consists of around 600,000 distinct CDR3 sequences, roughly 15% of them appearing once. This clonotype was counted many times. Its antigen is still unknown. Diagnosis relied on clinical symptoms, serum thyroxine and TRAb, thyroid ultrasound and orbital computed tomography. The CDR3 has 14 amino acids. The V gene lost 6 bases and the J gene lost 5 bases, with 16 bases spanning the gap. CDR1 and CDR2 (germline): MDHEN, SYDVKM. Study-wide results and limits: A model using 13 V-J features told ophthalmopathy apart from stable hyperthyroidism.

The chain couples TRBV28 to TRBJ2-5, with D possibly matching TRBD2 (5 bases). This TCR was sampled from a woman aged 45-65 years with Graves' ophthalmopathy. The sample taken for sequencing was blood. CDR3 sequence reads: CASRSWGVSETQYF. In nucleotides, the CDR3 is TGTGCCAGCAGGAGCTGGGGAGTTTCGGAGACCCAGTACTTC. Variable domain in full (rest from reference TRBV28 and TRBJ2-5): DVKVTQSSRYLVKRTGEKVFLECVQDMDHENMFWYRQDPGLGLRLIYFSYDVKMKEKGDIPEGYSVSREKKERFSLILESASTNQTSMYLCASRSWGVSETQYFGPGTRLLVL.